The 6 T cell receptor beta chains in this list originate from one sample, sequenced in a study of blood T cell repertoires in COVID-19. This table comes from immunoSEQ multiplex PCR, and its TCRdb copy is limited to in-frame clones, with some not included. Among hundreds of thousands of clones listed, about 87% were seen once. Specimen: peripheral blood. These receptor sequences come from a human donor in a cohort sampled during active COVID-19.

The genes are TRBV7-3 and TRBJ2-1, with D tentatively TRBD1 (5 bases). From germline, CDR1 is SGHTA and CDR2 FQGTGA. The V and J ends lost 1 base and 5 bases respectively, with 12 bases between them. This CDR3 has 15 residues. CDR3 in amino acids: CASSLNGAPNNEQFF. In nucleotides, the CDR3 is TGTGCCAGCAGCTTAAATGGGGCGCCGAACAATGAGCAGTTCTTC.

The CDR3 sequence is CASSPRLVGEQFF. CDR3 DNA: TGTGCCAGCAGCCCTAGACTAGTCGGTGAGCAGTTCTTC. This chain uses TRBV14 with TRBJ2-1; possibly TRBD2 for D (6 bases). This CDR3 comprises 13 residues. Trimming took 4 bases from V and 9 from J, leaving 13 bases between them. Germline values: CDR1 SGHDN, CDR2 FVKESK. Looking up the rest from reference TRBV14 and TRBJ2-1 gives the full variable domain: EAGVTQFPSHSVIEKGQTVTLRCDPISGHDNLYWYRRVMGKEIKFLLHFVKESKQDESGMPNNRFLAERTGGTYSTLKVQPAELEDSGVYFCASSPRLVGEQFFGPGTRLTVL.

This chain uses TRBV3-1 (or the pseudogene TRBV3-2) with TRBJ2-1; TRBD2 might be the D (6 bases). The CDR3 totals 13 residues. From germline, CDR1 is LGHDT and CDR2 YNNKEL (reference sequence). V was trimmed by 6 bases and J by 7 bases, leaving 13 bases between them. Written as DNA, the CDR3 is TGTGCCAGCAGGCTTCTCGCGGGGAATGAGCAGTTCTTC. It is translated as CASRLLAGNEQFF.

CDR3 bases: TGCGCCAGCAGCCAAGATGCAGGGATTCCAACAGATACGCAGTATTTT. This codes for CASSQDAGIPTDTQYF. The chain combines TRBV4-1 with TRBJ2-3, with a tentative D call TRBD1 (5 bases). With 0 bases removed from V and 3 bases from J, the gap between germline ends came to 13 bases. Germline V lookup: CDR1 MGHRA, CDR2 YSYEKL. The CDR3 has 16 amino acids.

V is TRBV5-6 and J is TRBJ1-5, with a possible D match to TRBD1 (6 bases). The germline gives CDR1 SGHDT, CDR2 YYEEEE. The CDR3 has 15 amino acids. Trimming cost V 1 base and J 2 bases, with 10 bases left between them. CDR3 region: CASSLTRGGNQPQHF. CDR3 in DNA: TGTGCCAGCAGCTTGACCAGGGGCGGCAATCAGCCCCAGCATTTT.

This sequence joins TRBV7-2 and TRBJ1-2; no firm D call. CDR3 length: 15 residues. CDR1 SGHTA and CDR2 FQGNSA come from the germline V gene. Trimming cost V 1 base and J 9 bases, with 18 bases left between them. In DNA form, the CDR3 reads TGTGCCAGCAGCTTAGATCTAAGCGATACCCGTAGCTACACCTTC. Residues: CASSLDLSDTRSYTF. The full variable domain, completed using reference TRBV7-2 and TRBJ1-2, is GAGVSQSPSNKVTEKGKDVELRCDPISGHTALYWYRQSLGQGLEFLIYFQGNSAPDKSGLPSDRFSAERTGGSVSTLTIQRTQQEDSAVYLCASSLDLSDTRSYTFGSGTRLTVV.